The present TCR beta chain was sequenced within a study of blood T cell repertoires in COVID-19. Study overall: COVID-19 samples, acute and convalescent, were from the United States, Italy and Spain.

Germline V gives CDR1 MNHEY, CDR2 SVGAGI. The CDR3 sequence is 14 residues long. V was shortened by 6 bases and J by 11 bases, with 17 bases between the two germline ends. In assigning cohorts, the study relied on participant-reported clinical history. Recovered status applied to Cohort 3 donors who had two consecutive negative PCRs. It also applied to those with clearance or with symptom resolution. How the authors handled the data: Reference gene primers were amplified, and this amplification served to estimate nucleated cell counts. Clones were sequenced by immunoSEQ multiplex PCR, and TCRdb holds only the in-frame ones, with some missing. V and J calls and clone size come straight from that table; D and trimming were deduced from the DNA. The sample includes roughly 400,000 clones, around 89% of them seen just once.

The J gene is TRBJ1-6, the V gene TRBV6-5, with D perhaps TRBD1 (6 bases). Sequences were obtained from PBMCs or T cells enriched from blood (not recorded which). The source is a man aged 30 to 39 who had recovered from COVID-19. CDR3 amino acids: CASRRQVTWTPLHF. CDR3 coding DNA: TGTGCCAGCAGGAGACAGGTGACATGGACACCCCTCCACTTT.